This TCR beta chain is drawn from a study of shared clonotypes between healthy human individuals. Each PCR replicate from the sorted subsets contained about 200 ng DNA, which is 25,000 to 30,000 T cell genomes. The repertoire was sequenced with immunoSEQ multiplex PCR; TCRdb's copy has only in-frame clones and lacks some. The sample shows millions of clones, about 95% of them seen only once. Naive CD8 isolation took CD45RO-negative cells positively selected for CCR7 and excluded terminally differentiated effector memory CD45RA+ cells. In the case of this clone: No antigen is known for it.

Study conclusions and caveats: Sorted-subset samples were not fully sequenced, rarefaction indicated. Relative to clonotypes present in all four donors, those not shared had lower generation probabilities.

Germline assignment: CDR1 MNHEY and CDR2 SVGAGI. Trimming removed 2 bases at V and 1 base at J, with 9 bases between. The CDR3 runs 14 residues. The clonotype comes from a man aged 18 to 30 in good health. The sample taken for sequencing was naive CD8+ T cells sorted from blood. The genes are TRBV6-5 and TRBJ2-7; the D gene is possibly TRBD1 (6 bases). CDR3 DNA: TGTGCCAGCAGTTACAGGGGGTTTTCCTACGAGCAGTACTTC. It is translated as CASSYRGFSYEQYF.